Sequencing of this TCR beta chain was carried out in a study of T cell changes during pregnancy in multiple sclerosis. Using immunoSEQ multiplex PCR, the repertoire was profiled, and TCRdb retains in-frame clones only, with some absent. The table lists about 59,000 clones, roughly 94% of them singletons. Looked up from germline, CDR1 is MNHEY and CDR2 is SMNVEV (reference sequence). Trimming took off 7 bases at V and 3 bases at J, with 19 bases between the two ends. The CDR3 totals 15 residues. This receptor was taken from a female donor with multiple sclerosis, enrolled in a pregnancy study. The chain is built from TRBV27 and TRBJ2-7; D might be TRBD1 (6 bases). The sequences come from CD8+ T cells from peripheral blood mononuclear cells, collected after pregnancy. The DNA of the CDR3 is TGTGCCAGCAAACTAAGCACCGGGACATACTACGAGCAGTACTTC. It specifies CASKLSTGTYYEQYF.